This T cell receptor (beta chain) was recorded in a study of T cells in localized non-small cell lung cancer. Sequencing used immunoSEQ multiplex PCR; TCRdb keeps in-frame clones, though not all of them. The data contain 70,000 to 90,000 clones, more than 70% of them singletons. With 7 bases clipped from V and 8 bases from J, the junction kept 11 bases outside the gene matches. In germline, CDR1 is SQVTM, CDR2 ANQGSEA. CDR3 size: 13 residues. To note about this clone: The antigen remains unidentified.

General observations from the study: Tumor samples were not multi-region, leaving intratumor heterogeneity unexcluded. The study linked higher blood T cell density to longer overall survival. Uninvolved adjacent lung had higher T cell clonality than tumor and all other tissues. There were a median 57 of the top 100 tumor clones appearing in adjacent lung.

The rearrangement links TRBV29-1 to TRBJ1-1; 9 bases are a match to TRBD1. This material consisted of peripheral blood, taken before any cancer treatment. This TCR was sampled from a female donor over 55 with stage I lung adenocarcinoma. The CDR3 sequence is CSGSTLTGGEAFF. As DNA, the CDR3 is TGCAGCGGCAGTACCCTGACAGGGGGGGAAGCTTTCTTT.